This entry is about one TCR beta chain. The data were obtained in a study of blood T cell repertoires in COVID-19. Study-level background: Samples came from the United States, Italy and Spain, spanning acute and convalescent COVID-19. In each case, the material was cDNA or gDNA derived from T cells, B-cell-depleted T cells, or PBMCs.

Only in-frame clones appear in the TCRdb table, and some are missing; sequencing was by immunoSEQ multiplex PCR. The data show roughly 150,000 clones, 65% to 90% seen once. Sequencing used peripheral blood. The sequence derives from a woman between 45 and 65 years old in a cohort sampled during active or convalescent COVID-19.

CDR3 loop: CATSLTGVQGGYTF. The CDR3 nucleotides are TGTGCCACCAGCTTAACAGGGGTCCAAGGGGGCTACACCTTC. The chain carries TRBV24-1 and TRBJ1-2; 7 bases align to TRBD1. Germline V lookup: CDR1 KGHDR, CDR2 SFDVKD. CDR3 size: 14 residues. With V trimmed by 7 bases and J by 8 bases, 12 bases remained unmatched.